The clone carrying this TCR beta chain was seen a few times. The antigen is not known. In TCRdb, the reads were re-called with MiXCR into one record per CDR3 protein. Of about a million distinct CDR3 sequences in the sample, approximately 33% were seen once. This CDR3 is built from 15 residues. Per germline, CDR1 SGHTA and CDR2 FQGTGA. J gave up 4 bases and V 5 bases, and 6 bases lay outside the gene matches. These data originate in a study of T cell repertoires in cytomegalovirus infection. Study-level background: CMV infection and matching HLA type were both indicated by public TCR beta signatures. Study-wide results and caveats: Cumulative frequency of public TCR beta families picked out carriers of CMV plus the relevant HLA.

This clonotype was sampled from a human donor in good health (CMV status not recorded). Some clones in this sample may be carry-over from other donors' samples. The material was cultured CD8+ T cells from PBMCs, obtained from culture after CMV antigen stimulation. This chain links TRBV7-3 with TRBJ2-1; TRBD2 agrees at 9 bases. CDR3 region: CASSVVAGEYNEQFF. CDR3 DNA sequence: TGTGCCAGCAGCGTCGTAGCGGGAGAGTACAATGAGCAGTTCTTC. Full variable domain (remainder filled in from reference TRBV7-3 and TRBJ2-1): GAGVSQTPSNKVTEKGKYVELRCDPISGHTALYWYRQSLGQGPEFLIYFQGTGAADDSGLPNDRFFAVRPEGSVSTLKIQRTERGDSAVYLCASSVVAGEYNEQFFGPGTRLTVL.